These T cell receptor beta chains were read from a single sample in a study of cytomegalovirus exposure and HLA in healthy donors. Only in-frame clones appear in the TCRdb table, and some are missing; sequencing was by immunoSEQ multiplex PCR. The sample includes 150,000 or so clones, 80% to 90% of them seen just once. Sequenced input: PBMCs. These receptors were taken from a man aged 18 to 30 in good health and CMV-seropositive. The CDR3 runs from the conserved cysteine through the conserved F or W. D genes are given only for firm matches. For some rows the clone size is stated as once, few or many, or as a class when expanded; others skip it.

J gene	D gene	clone size	V gene	CDR3 protein	CDR3 DNA
TRBJ2-2	.	.	TRBV6-5	CASSYGASTGELFF	TGTGCCAGCAGTTATGGGGCCAGCACCGGGGAGCTGTTTTTT
TRBJ2-2	.	.	TRBV7-6	CASTGKNTGELFF	TGTGCCAGCACCGGGAAGAACACCGGGGAGCTGTTTTTT
TRBJ2-3	.	.	TRBV18	CASSPVASGVSTDTQYF	TGTGCCAGCTCACCGGTAGCATCGGGTGTGAGCACAGATACGCAGTATTTT
TRBJ2-2	TRBD1	.	TRBV5-1	CAPTKTGGTGELFF	TGCGCCCCGACTAAGACAGGGGGAACCGGGGAGCTGTTTTTT
TRBJ1-5	.	.	TRBV30	CAWSQRSQPQHF	TGTGCCTGGAGTCAAAGGAGTCAGCCCCAGCATTTT
TRBJ1-2	.	.	TRBV19	CAIGTNYGYTF	TGTGCCATCGGGACAAACTATGGCTACACCTTC
TRBJ1-1	.	.	TRBV5-4	CASSQTESLNTEAFF	TGTGCCAGCAGCCAAACAGAGAGTCTGAACACTGAAGCTTTCTTT
TRBJ2-2	TRBD2	.	TRBV10-3	CAISEGLAGGPNTGELFF	TGTGCCATCAGTGAGGGACTAGCGGGGGGACCTAACACCGGGGAGCTGTTTTTT
TRBJ1-3	.	.	TRBV5-1	CASSAAGDSGNTIYF	TGCGCCAGCAGCGCTGCCGGGGACTCTGGAAACACCATATATTTT
TRBJ1-4	.	few	TRBV5-4	CASSLGGATEKLFF	TGTGCCAGCAGTCTCGGGGGGGCCACAGAAAAACTGTTTTTT
TRBJ1-1	.	.	TRBV6-5	CASSLQAASSTEAFF	TGTGCCAGCAGCCTACAGGCCGCGTCGTCAACTGAAGCTTTCTTT
TRBJ2-7	.	once	TRBV29-1	CSAPGRGGGEQYF	TGCAGCGCCCCGGGACGAGGTGGGGGGGAGCAGTACTTC
TRBJ1-2	.	.	TRBV30	CACPGQGYGYTF	TGTGCCTGTCCGGGACAAGGCTATGGCTACACCTTC
TRBJ1-5	.	.	TRBV7-2	CASSQVDRWKGNQPQHF	TGTGCCAGCAGCCAGGTTGACAGGTGGAAGGGCAATCAGCCCCAGCATTTT
TRBJ2-1	TRBD1	.	TRBV6-1	CASKIGTGSYNEQFF	TGTGCCAGCAAAATAGGGACAGGGTCCTACAATGAGCAGTTCTTC
TRBJ1-2	.	few	TRBV4-1	CASSQDRGRLNYGYTF	TGCGCCAGCAGCCAAGACCGTGGCAGACTCAACTATGGCTACACCTTC
TRBJ2-3	TRBD2	.	TRBV5-1	CASSLALAGGTDTQYF	TGCGCCAGCAGTTTGGCCTTAGCGGGGGGCACAGATACGCAGTATTTT
TRBJ2-5	.	.	TRBV7-6	CASSLSSGYLETQYF	TGTGCCAGCAGCTTAAGCTCGGGTTACCTGGAGACCCAGTACTTC
TRBJ2-3	TRBD2	once	TRBV19	CASSMRLARDTDTQYF	TGTGCCAGTAGTATGAGACTAGCGCGAGACACAGATACGCAGTATTTT
TRBJ1-3	.	.	TRBV5-4	CASSLGGRQGGNTIYF	TGTGCCAGCAGCTTAGGCGGGCGCCAAGGTGGAAACACCATATATTTT
TRBJ2-1	.	.	TRBV19	CASSDSLPYNEQFF	TGTGCCAGTAGTGACAGCCTTCCCTACAATGAGCAGTTCTTC
TRBJ1-3	.	.	TRBV21-1	CASSKGGQGPSGNTIYF	TGTGCCAGCAGCAAAGGGGGACAGGGACCCTCTGGAAACACCATATATTTT
TRBJ1-6	.	.	TRBV27	CASSDRILSPLHF	TGTGCCAGCAGTGACAGGATCCTGTCCCCCCTCCACTTT
TRBJ1-4	.	.	TRBV7-2	CASSWAGDNEKLFF	TGTGCCAGCAGCTGGGCAGGGGATAATGAAAAACTGTTTTTT
TRBJ2-4	TRBD1	.	TRBV27	CARRQGIKNIQYF	TGTGCCAGGAGACAGGGGATTAAAAACATTCAGTACTTC
TRBJ1-1	TRBD1	.	TRBV19	CASSRDRGRAEAFF	TGTGCCAGTAGTAGAGACAGGGGGCGTGCCGAAGCTTTCTTT
TRBJ2-5	TRBD2	.	TRBV6-1	CASSDRDYPETQYF	TGTGCCAGCAGTGATCGGGACTACCCAGAGACCCAGTACTTC
TRBJ2-1	.	.	TRBV7-2	CASSLYIGGYNEQFF	TGTGCCAGCAGCTTATACATAGGGGGCTACAATGAGCAGTTCTTC
TRBJ2-1	TRBD2	.	TRBV19	CASSRTSGVYNEQFF	TGTGCCAGTAGTAGGACTAGCGGGGTTTACAATGAGCAGTTCTTC
TRBJ2-1	TRBD2	once	TRBV7-2	CASSLGQRGGLSYNEQFF	TGTGCCAGCAGCTTAGGCCAGCGGGGGGGCCTCTCCTACAATGAGCAGTTCTTC
TRBJ2-2	TRBD2	.	TRBV14	CASSVSGGATGELFF	TGTGCCAGCAGTGTCAGCGGGGGGGCCACCGGGGAGCTGTTTTTT
TRBJ2-1	.	.	TRBV27	CASRPLGDIYNEQFF	TGTGCCAGCAGGCCTTTAGGGGACATCTACAATGAGCAGTTCTTC
TRBJ2-5	TRBD2	.	TRBV6-6	CASTQAGGETQYF	TGTGCCAGCACCCAAGCGGGGGGAGAGACCCAGTACTTC
TRBJ1-6	.	.	TRBV27	CATLGGLGSPLHF	TGTGCCACACTCGGAGGCTTGGGATCACCCCTCCACTTT
TRBJ1-1	.	.	TRBV12-2	CASRLRDREDDTEAFF	TGTGCAAGTCGCTTGCGTGACAGGGAGGATGACACTGAAGCTTTCTTT